The TCR beta chain described here comes from a study of T cells in Graves' hyperthyroidism and ophthalmopathy. V gave up 5 bases and J gave up 1 base, with 14 bases separating them. The CDR3 consists of 16 residues. Germline loops: CDR1 MDHEN, CDR2 SYDVKM. From RNA transcripts, TCR beta CDR3 regions were amplified. The HTBI primer set drove a first-round RT-PCR of the TCR CDR3. One entry per CDR3 protein results from TCRdb running MiXCR on the multiplex PCR reads. The profile covers roughly 420,000 distinct CDR3 sequences, with roughly 15% appearing a single time and roughly 4.8% taken by the ten largest. From 9 to 10 ml of fresh peripheral blood, PBMCs were isolated.

The sequencing input was blood. The TCR was taken from a woman aged 18-29 years with Graves' hyperthyroidism. The gene calls are TRBV28 and TRBJ2-2; D perhaps matches TRBD1 (6 bases). The CDR3: CASSLSRDKNTGELFF. DNA for the CDR3: TGTGCCAGCAGTCTATCCCGGGACAAGAACACCGGGGAGCTGTTTTTT.